This passage covers 17 T cell receptor beta chains from one sample sequenced in a study of blood T cell repertoires in COVID-19. Using immunoSEQ multiplex PCR, the repertoire was profiled, and TCRdb retains in-frame clones only, with some absent. In the table there are a few hundred thousand clones, just under 90% of which are singletons. Sequenced: PBMCs or T cells enriched from blood (not recorded which). These receptors were collected from a woman aged 30 to 39 who had recovered from COVID-19.

This chain links TRBV9 with TRBJ1-1, with D unclear. Per the germline V gene, CDR1 is SGDLS and CDR2 is YYNGEE. The ends were cut back, 0 bases at V and 4 bases at J, with 13 bases in the middle. This CDR3 spans 15 amino acids. CDR3 residues: CASSVAPELSTEAFF. CDR3 coding DNA: TGTGCCAGCAGCGTAGCCCCTGAGCTCTCCACTGAAGCTTTCTTT.

The chain has TRBV14 and TRBJ1-2, with 9 positions matching TRBD1. This CDR3 region has 15 residues. Per the germline V gene, CDR1 is SGHDN and CDR2 is FVKESK. Germline trimming cut 4 bases from V and 4 bases from J; bases unmatched to any gene: 7. DNA for the CDR3: TGTGCCAGCAGCCCCTGGACAGGGGAGGGCTATGGCTACACCTTC. Protein product: CASSPWTGEGYGYTF.

This clone was recorded only once. This chain connects TRBV27 to TRBJ2-7, with D maybe TRBD1 (7 bases). The CDR3 extends over 15 amino acids. The germline gives CDR1 MNHEY, CDR2 SMNVEV (reference sequence). V lost 6 bases, J lost 1 base, and 16 bases lay in between. The CDR3 protein is CASSPSGDSSYEQYF. In DNA form, the CDR3 reads TGTGCCAGCAGCCCATCGGGGGACAGTTCCTACGAGCAGTACTTC.

The chain has TRBV3-1 (or the pseudogene TRBV3-2) and TRBJ2-7; the D is unclear. Deletions cut 1 base from V and 0 bases from J, with 10 bases between. Looked up from germline, CDR1 is LGHDT and CDR2 is YNNKEL (reference sequence). This CDR3 is built from 15 residues. CDR3 sequence: CASSQVPGPSYEQYF. CDR3 in DNA: TGTGCCAGCAGCCAAGTCCCGGGTCCCTCCTACGAGCAGTACTTC.

The chain uses TRBV12-3 or TRBV12-4 and TRBJ1-5; perhaps TRBD1 as D (6 bases). With 6 bases removed from V and 5 bases from J, the gap between germline ends came to 11 bases. The CDR3 length is 13 residues. CDR3 DNA sequence: TGTGCCAGCAGGACGGGACATCATCAGCCCCAGCATTTT. This sequence encodes CASRTGHHQPQHF.

J is TRBJ1-2 and V is TRBV18; D might be TRBD1 (6 bases). The CDR3 runs 15 residues. The germline gives CDR1 KGHSH, CDR2 LQKENI. Trimming pared 5 bases from V and 6 bases from J, leaving 19 bases between. CDR3 in amino acids: CASSYQAQGEDGYTF. CDR3 nucleotides: TGTGCCAGCTCATACCAAGCACAGGGTGAGGATGGCTACACCTTC.

The chain links TRBV19 to TRBJ1-5, with TRBD1 identical over 7 bases. The CDR3 totals 17 residues. J lost 0 bases, V lost 5 bases, and 10 bases had no gene match. CDR1 is LNHDA and CDR2 is SQIVND in the germline V gene (reference sequence). CDR3 bases: TGTGCCAGTAGTCCGCGGGACAGACGATATAGCAATCAGCCCCAGCATTTT. This gives the protein CASSPRDRRYSNQPQHF. Complete variable domain (other parts from reference TRBV19 and TRBJ1-5): DGGITQSPKYLFRKEGQNVTLSCEQNLNHDAMYWYRQDPGQGLRLIYYSQIVNDFQKGDIAEGYSVSREKKESFPLTVTSAQKNPTAFYLCASSPRDRRYSNQPQHFGDGTRLSIL.

This CDR3 reads CASSATGGIETQYF. The CDR3 DNA sequence: TGTGCCAGCAGCGCCACAGGGGGCATTGAGACCCAGTACTTC. The V and J genes are TRBV7-3 and TRBJ2-5, with 9 bases lining up with TRBD1. CDR1 and CDR2 (germline): SGHTA, FQGTGA. The CDR3 covers 14 residues. The V and J ends lost 5 bases and 5 bases, in that order; junction bases with no gene match: 6.

This chain uses TRBV14 with TRBJ1-3; tentative D call: TRBD1 (5 bases). Per germline, CDR1 SGHDN and CDR2 FVKESK. The CDR3 runs to 15 residues. Trimming removed 2 bases from V and 3 bases from J, with 11 bases in between. The CDR3 here is CASSQPQGLGNTIYF. CDR3 coding DNA: TGTGCCAGCAGCCAACCTCAGGGTCTTGGAAACACCATATATTTT.

The chain recombines TRBV10-3 with TRBJ1-3; D possibly corresponds to TRBD1 (6 bases). The CDR3 totals 15 residues. Germline CDR1 is ENHRY and CDR2 is SYGVKD. Trimming stripped 10 bases from V and 0 bases from J, with 16 bases between. The DNA of the CDR3 is TGTGCCACACGGGCGGGGGGCTTCTCTGGAAACACCATATATTTT. Protein product: CATRAGGFSGNTIYF.

This chain links TRBV19 with TRBJ2-3, with 7 positions matching TRBD2. Unmatched junction bases numbered 3, after V lost 6 bases and J lost 0 bases. Germline CDR1 and CDR2: LNHDA and SQIVND (reference sequence). The CDR3 consists of 14 residues. Written as DNA, the CDR3 is TGTGCCAGTAGCCTAGCGGATAGCACAGATACGCAGTATTTT. It is translated as CASSLADSTDTQYF. Full variable domain (outside the CDR3, taken from reference TRBV19 and TRBJ2-3): DGGITQSPKYLFRKEGQNVTLSCEQNLNHDAMYWYRQDPGQGLRLIYYSQIVNDFQKGDIAEGYSVSREKKESFPLTVTSAQKNPTAFYLCASSLADSTDTQYFGPGTRLTVL.

CDR3 in DNA: TGTGCCAGCAGTTTATCACTAACCAGGGGGCTGAAGGACACTGAAGCTTTCTTT. This codes for CASSLSLTRGLKDTEAFF. The chain couples TRBV27 to TRBJ1-1; 8 nucleotides line up with TRBD1. This CDR3 spans 18 amino acids. Germline V gives CDR1 MNHEY, CDR2 SMNVEV (reference sequence). V shed 0 bases and J 3 bases; nucleotides not matched to a gene: 12.

This clone came up once. The chain carries TRBV27 and TRBJ2-3; TRBD2 aligns across 13 bases. The germline gives CDR1 MNHEY, CDR2 SMNVEV (reference sequence). With 5 bases clipped from V and 4 bases from J, the junction kept 6 bases outside the gene matches. The CDR3 loop spans 16 amino acids. The CDR3 here is CASSLILAGGPDTQYF. In nucleotides, the CDR3 is TGTGCCAGCAGTCTAATACTAGCGGGAGGGCCAGATACGCAGTATTTT.

Only one count was recorded for this clone. The chain joins TRBV12-3 or TRBV12-4 to TRBJ2-7, with D perhaps matching TRBD1 (5 bases). Trimming shortened V by 6 bases and J by 3 bases, and 9 bases separated the two germline ends. This CDR3 has 12 amino acids. The CDR3 sequence is CASRTDSYEQYF. The CDR3 DNA reads as TGTGCCAGCAGAACCGACAGCTACGAGCAGTACTTC.

The chain couples TRBV10-1 to TRBJ2-7, with D possibly being TRBD2 (6 bases). There are 15 residues in the CDR3. V gave up 1 base and J gave up 3 bases, with 13 bases separating them. Germline values: CDR1 WNHNN, CDR2 SYGVQD (reference sequence). CDR3 amino acids: CASSEFSGAVYEQYF. The CDR3 DNA reads TGCGCCAGCAGTGAGTTTTCGGGAGCGGTCTACGAGCAGTACTTC.

The chain is built from TRBV12-3 or TRBV12-4 and TRBJ2-1; D unresolved. The CDR3 length is 12 residues. V was cut by 5 bases and J by 7 bases, with 9 bases left in between. Written as DNA, the CDR3 is TGTGCCAGCAGTCCAACAGCAAATGAGCAGTTCTTC. The encoded protein is CASSPTANEQFF.

This chain uses TRBV29-1 with TRBJ2-1, with 10 bases identical to TRBD1. Trimming removed 4 bases from V and 2 bases from J; junction bases left unmatched: 11. Germline CDR1 and CDR2: SQVTM and ANQGSEA. The CDR3 sequence is 17 residues long. The CDR3 DNA reads TGCAGCGTTGGAGGGATAGGACAGGGGGGCCCCTACAATGAGCAGTTCTTC. Its translation: CSVGGIGQGGPYNEQFF.